This T cell receptor (beta chain) comes out of a study of blood T cells in healthy people across ages (dated by TCRdb to about 2015). For context, the study as a whole: Template switching captured roughly one uniquely barcoded TCR beta cDNA molecule per two T cells in model experiments. The donors were split into four age groups: young (average roughly 15 years), middle-aged (around 37), aged (roughly 60) and long-lived (under 85). To avoid experimental bias, donors of different ages were spread randomly across the sequencing lanes. Using deep sequencing normalized with unique cDNA molecular identifiers, the study measured how TCR beta repertoire diversity changes with age. Two additional independent replicas of 1 million unique cDNA reads from the same blood draw were analyzed for two donors (one aged 18 to 30 and one aged 80 or older).

V loses 4 bases of germline sequence and J loses 9 bases, and the interval between the two ends is 16 bases. The CDR3 measures 13 amino acids from cysteine to phenylalanine. Just CDR3 DNA is preserved here, 39 bases in frame from base 1. The germline V gene sets CDR1 to SGHAT and CDR2 to FQNNGV. Donors were under 40 systemically healthy Caucasian individuals from Russia aged roughly 6 to 90 years. Each donor gave about 9.7 milliliters of peripheral blood, drawn into EDTA-treated Vacutainer tubes. Ficoll-Paque density-gradient centrifugation was used to isolate PBMCs, with at least 6.5 million per sample. Trizol reagent was used to extract total RNA from the PBMCs, yielding at least 5 micrograms per sample. For every donor, an aliquot of PBMCs went through flow cytometry to measure the percentages of naive CD45RAhigh/CD27high T cells. Of note for this clonotype: Its binding antigen is unknown. No clone much larger than this one lies a single base away; base qualities are absent.

Results the study describes overall, beyond this receptor: The CMV infection status of donors was not known, potentially confounding age-related changes in expanded clonotypes. Estimates of total diversity from one million sequenced T cells were regarded as lower bounds and underestimates. Observed TCR beta diversity per million T cells fell roughly linearly with age, and a significant reduction was already apparent by age roughly 40. Because profiling used bulk unsorted PBMCs, naive and antigen-experienced compartments could not be compared conclusively. Observed TCR beta diversity correlated strongly with the percentage of naive T cells measured by flow cytometry. Compared with the aged group, the long-lived group had more naive CD4+ T cells, fewer expanded clones and increased TCR diversity, suggesting age selection.

Preparation of the library involved 5' RACE. The instrument given in TCRdb is Illumina HiSeq 2500. A second roughly 6 to 11 cycle PCR used a sample-barcoded 5' primer and a J-beta primer mix. Each TCR beta cDNA molecule received a unique molecular identifier from a template-switch 5' adaptor carrying 12 random nucleotides. Each sample yielded at least 2.5 million CDR3-containing paired-end reads. All of the RNA was converted into first-strand cDNA using the Mint cDNA synthesis kit, with a TRBC-specific oligonucleotide serving as the primer. After uracil-DNA glycosylase treatment, a first 18-cycle PCR used universal primers M1SS and BC2_uni_R on all cDNA. As for how the authors treated the data: Normalization of each sample was performed by random selection of 1 million high-quality reads, each carrying a distinct molecular identifier. Instead of being binned into consensus sequences, reads that shared molecular identifiers were thrown out. MiTCR, set to a Q25 quality threshold and the strictest error-elimination algorithm, was used for CDR3 identification, clonotype clustering and error correction. A nonparametric unseen species model with Euler transformation was used to estimate lower-bound total TCR beta diversity. TCRdb's own reprocessing of the public reads used fastp at Q25 and MiXCR and kept productive beta chains. When rows share a CDR3 protein, they turn into one entry using the most common DNA and genes. The V and J calls reflect TCRdb's pipeline rather than the authors' work. The sample contains 650,000 to 1,000,000 distinct CDR3 sequences, 36% of them found a single time. Of the sample, approximately 12% is held by the ten largest clones.

This receptor was identified in a man aged 18 to 35 in good health. Sequencing was carried out using blood. The rearrangement combines TRBV11-2 with TRBJ2-7; TRBD2 is perhaps the D gene, given 7 matching bases. The DNA sequence reads TGTGCCAGCAGCTCAGCCACGGGGGGCTCGCAGTACTTC. The translation is CASSSATGGSQYF.